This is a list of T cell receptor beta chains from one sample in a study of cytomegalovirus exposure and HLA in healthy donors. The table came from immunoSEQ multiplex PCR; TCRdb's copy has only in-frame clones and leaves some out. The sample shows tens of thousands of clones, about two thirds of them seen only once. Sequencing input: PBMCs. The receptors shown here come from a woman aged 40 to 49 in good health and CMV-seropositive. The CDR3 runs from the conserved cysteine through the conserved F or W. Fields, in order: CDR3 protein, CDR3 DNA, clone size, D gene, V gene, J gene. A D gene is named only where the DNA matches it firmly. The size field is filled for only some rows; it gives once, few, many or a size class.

CDR3 protein: CASSYRQGANEQFF; CDR3 DNA: TGTGCCAGCAGTTACAGGCAGGGGGCCAATGAGCAGTTCTTC; clone size: once; D gene: TRBD1; V gene: TRBV6-5; J gene: TRBJ2-1
CDR3 protein: CAISERTGRTGNTIYF; CDR3 DNA: TGTGCCATCAGTGAGAGGACAGGGAGGACTGGAAACACCATATATTTT; clone size: NA; D gene: TRBD1; V gene: TRBV10-3; J gene: TRBJ1-3
CDR3 protein: CASIQDRAVETQYF; CDR3 DNA: TGTGCCAGCATCCAGGACAGGGCGGTAGAGACCCAGTACTTC; clone size: NA; D gene: TRBD1; V gene: TRBV6-1; J gene: TRBJ2-5
CDR3 protein: CSGVGSSYNEQFF; CDR3 DNA: TGCAGCGGGGTGGGGAGCTCCTACAATGAGCAGTTCTTC; clone size: NA; D gene: NA; V gene: TRBV29-1; J gene: TRBJ2-1
CDR3 protein: CASSSANRNTEAFF; CDR3 DNA: TGCGCCAGCAGCTCGGCTAACAGAAACACTGAAGCTTTCTTT; clone size: NA; D gene: NA; V gene: TRBV5-1; J gene: TRBJ1-1
CDR3 protein: CASSVGGRSTGNTIYF; CDR3 DNA: TGTGCCAGCAGCGTAGGGGGGCGTTCTACTGGAAACACCATATATTTT; clone size: once; D gene: NA; V gene: TRBV9; J gene: TRBJ1-3
CDR3 protein: CASSYGGGTGNTIYF; CDR3 DNA: TGTGCCAGCAGTTACGGGGGGGGGACTGGAAACACCATATATTTT; clone size: NA; D gene: NA; V gene: TRBV6-5; J gene: TRBJ1-3
CDR3 protein: CASSVVRGGYTF; CDR3 DNA: TGTGCCAGCAGCGTAGTCCGGGGTGGCTACACCTTC; clone size: NA; D gene: NA; V gene: TRBV9; J gene: TRBJ1-2
CDR3 protein: CASSPTGTDRRNYGYTF; CDR3 DNA: TGTGCCAGCAGCCCGACAGGGACTGATAGAAGAAACTATGGCTACACCTTC; clone size: NA; D gene: TRBD1; V gene: TRBV5-6; J gene: TRBJ1-2
CDR3 protein: CASRLGQGFSGYTF; CDR3 DNA: TGTGCCAGCAGGCTGGGACAGGGGTTTAGTGGCTACACCTTC; clone size: few; D gene: TRBD1; V gene: TRBV6-1; J gene: TRBJ1-2
CDR3 protein: CASSQERSRSEQYF; CDR3 DNA: TGTGCCAGCAGCCAAGAAAGGTCTAGGAGCGAGCAGTACTTC; clone size: NA; D gene: NA; V gene: TRBV4-2; J gene: TRBJ2-7
CDR3 protein: CASSVLQSTDTQYF; CDR3 DNA: TGTGCCAGCAGCGTACTCCAGAGCACAGATACGCAGTATTTT; clone size: NA; D gene: NA; V gene: TRBV9; J gene: TRBJ2-3